Below are 25 T cell receptor beta chains sequenced from a single sample in a study of control samples from healthy donors and cancer patients. Data came from immunoSEQ multiplex PCR; TCRdb stores just in-frame clones and leaves some out. The sample contains approximately 97,000 clones, more than 90% of which appear only once. Sequencing was performed on blood. These receptor sequences come from a human donor in good health. The donor label of this sample is uncertain.

CDR3 loop: CASSFLSGGRTGELFF. The CDR3 DNA follows: TGTGCCAGCAGCTTCCTTTCGGGGGGCCGAACCGGGGAGCTGTTTTTT. The chain carries TRBV7-2 and TRBJ2-2; D is perhaps TRBD2 (7 bases). Trimming left V 3 bases short and J 5 bases short, with 16 bases between. CDR3 size: 16 residues. Germline values: CDR1 SGHTA, CDR2 FQGNSA.

This chain links TRBV10-3 with TRBJ1-6; TRBD1 aligns across 7 bases. CDR1 is ENHRY, CDR2 SYGVKD, per germline. The CDR3 totals 14 residues. J lost 9 bases, V lost 10 bases, and 12 bases had no gene match. The CDR3 coding sequence is TGTGCCACCAGAGGAGGGGGCGTCGGTTCACCCCTCCACTTT. Translated, it gives CATRGGGVGSPLHF.

The V call is TRBV13, the J call TRBJ2-3; 10 bases match TRBD2. CDR1 is PRHDT and CDR2 is FYEKMQ in the germline V gene (reference sequence). The CDR3 consists of 18 residues. Trimming removed 5 bases from V and 2 bases from J; junction bases left unmatched: 13. Written as DNA, the CDR3 is TGTGCCAGCAGCCTACTCGGGCGGAGCGGGGGGGTCACAGATACGCAGTATTTT. Its protein is CASSLLGRSGGVTDTQYF. The whole variable domain, remainder taken from reference TRBV13 and TRBJ2-3, is AAGVIQSPRHLIKEKRETATLKCYPIPRHDTVYWYQQGPGQDPQFLISFYEKMQSDKGSIPDRFSAQQFSDYHSELNMSSLELGDSALYFCASSLLGRSGGVTDTQYFGPGTRLTVL.

The chain is built from TRBV5-5 and TRBJ1-4; D is unclear. The germline V gene has CDR1 SGHKS and CDR2 YYEKEE (reference sequence). Trimming left V 0 bases short and J 4 bases short, with 7 bases between. The CDR3 runs to 14 residues. The CDR3: CASSLVGNNEKLFF. CDR3 DNA sequence: TGTGCCAGCAGCTTGGTTGGCAATAATGAAAAACTGTTTTTT.

The chain combines TRBV6-6 with TRBJ1-4, with a possible D match to TRBD1 (5 bases). Germline-derived CDR1 and CDR2 are MNHNY and SVGAGI (reference sequence). The CDR3 loop spans 16 amino acids. Trimming took off 5 bases at V and 5 bases at J, with 18 bases between the two ends. CDR3: CASSPWGGRENEKLFF. As DNA, the CDR3 is TGTGCCAGCAGTCCCTGGGGGGGGAGAGAAAATGAAAAACTGTTTTTT.

The chain combines TRBV7-9 with TRBJ1-1; D gene unclear. The V and J ends lost 4 bases and 1 base respectively, with 13 bases between them. This CDR3 comprises 15 residues. Germline CDR1 SEHNR, CDR2 FQNEAQ (reference sequence). CDR3: CASSSSGNANTEAFF. The CDR3, as DNA: TGTGCCAGCAGCTCTAGTGGGAACGCGAACACTGAAGCTTTCTTT.

The J gene is TRBJ2-2, the V gene TRBV30; a weak D match, TRBD1 (6 bases). The CDR3 is made up of 16 amino acids. With 2 bases removed from V and 6 bases from J, the gap between germline ends came to 19 bases. In germline, CDR1 is GTSNPN, CDR2 SVGIG (reference sequence). In DNA form, the CDR3 reads TGTGCCTGGAGTCCAAGGCGACAGGCGTCAGCCGGGGAGCTGTTTTTT. Protein: CAWSPRRQASAGELFF.

The V and J genes are TRBV3-1 (or the pseudogene TRBV3-2) and TRBJ2-7; D may be TRBD1 (5 bases). V lost 4 bases to trimming and J lost 1 base, with 8 bases between them. This CDR3 is 13 amino acids long. From germline, CDR1 is LGHDT and CDR2 YNNKEL (reference sequence). The CDR3 bases are TGTGCCAGCAGCCGGGGCTCGTCCTACGAGCAGTACTTC. This sequence encodes CASSRGSSYEQYF.

The CDR3, as DNA: TGTGCCAGCAGCAAAAAAAGCGAGACATTCATCTATGAAAAACTGTTTTTT. Translating it yields CASSKKSETFIYEKLFF. The chain joins TRBV21-1 to TRBJ1-4. TRBV21-1 is labeled a pseudogene. This CDR3 has 17 amino acids.

This chain connects TRBV30 to TRBJ1-1; D is ambiguous. This CDR3 contains 13 residues. V shed 2 bases and J shed 4 bases, with 11 bases lying between them. CDR1 is GTSNPN, CDR2 SVGIG, per germline (reference sequence). CDR3 amino acids: CAWSIRPSTEAFF. CDR3 DNA: TGTGCCTGGAGTATCCGGCCTTCCACTGAAGCTTTCTTT.

This chain links TRBV10-3 with TRBJ2-1, with 8 positions matching TRBD2. The CDR3 totals 15 residues. The V gene end was trimmed by 4 bases and the J gene end by 8 bases; junction bases not matched to a gene: 10. Looked up from germline, CDR1 is ENHRY and CDR2 is SYGVKD. CDR3 sequence (DNA): TGTGCCATCAGTGGAGGCGGGGGGCCCGAGGATGAGCAGTTCTTC. As protein: CAISGGGGPEDEQFF.

The genes are TRBV7-2 and TRBJ2-2; unclear D gene. The V gene lost 1 base and the J gene lost 0 bases, with 9 bases spanning the gap. Germline V gene sequence: CDR1 SGHTA, CDR2 FQGNSA. This CDR3 contains 16 residues. The CDR3 DNA reads as TGTGCCAGCAGCTTAGTATCGGGCTCGAACACCGGGGAGCTGTTTTTT. Its protein is CASSLVSGSNTGELFF.

This clone occurred once. This sequence joins TRBV3-1 (or the pseudogene TRBV3-2) and TRBJ2-1, with 7 bases matching TRBD2. This CDR3 contains 16 residues. The trim removed 6 bases at V and 0 bases at J, leaving 8 bases unmatched. Germline V gene lookup returns CDR1 LGHDT and CDR2 YNNKEL (reference sequence). For the CDR3, the DNA is TGTGCCAGCAGTCTTAGCGGGCCGAGCTCCTACAATGAGCAGTTCTTC. Translated, it gives CASSLSGPSSYNEQFF.

This chain joins TRBV10-3 and TRBJ2-7; TRBD2 matches at 9 bases. Trimming removed 6 bases from V and 3 bases from J; junction bases left unmatched: 6. This CDR3 contains 14 residues. Germline values: CDR1 ENHRY, CDR2 SYGVKD. CDR3 sequence: CAIRPSGDFYEQYV. The CDR3 region has the DNA TGTGCCATCAGGCCTAGCGGGGACTTCTACGAGCAGTACGTC.

This clone has only one observation. The chain recombines TRBV30 with TRBJ1-5; D is unresolved. The CDR3 length is 13 residues. Germline V gene data show CDR1 as GTSNPN and CDR2 as SVGIG (reference sequence). V shed 3 bases and J shed 2 bases, with 8 bases lying between them. The DNA of the CDR3 is TGTGCCTGGAGAGGAGGTGGCAATCAGCCCCAGCATTTT. It is translated as CAWRGGGNQPQHF.

V is TRBV29-1 and J is TRBJ2-2, with 9 bases lining up with TRBD2. This CDR3 has 18 residues. The germline V gene encodes CDR1 SQVTM and CDR2 ANQGSEA. The J segment lost 0 bases and the V segment lost 5 bases, leaving 13 bases of the junction unmatched. CDR3 in amino acids: CSVHLWTSERTNTGELFF. CDR3 DNA: TGCAGCGTTCACCTCTGGACTAGCGAAAGGACGAACACCGGGGAGCTGTTTTTT.

The J gene is TRBJ1-5, the V gene TRBV15, with 7 bases lining up with TRBD1. Germline CDR1 and CDR2: LNHNV and YYDKDF (reference sequence). The CDR3 consists of 14 residues. Losses at the gene ends were 3 bases for V and 3 bases for J; bases not matched to a gene: 2. DNA for the CDR3: TGTGCCACCAGCAGGGGACAGAACAATCAGCCCCAGCATTTT. It codes for CATSRGQNNQPQHF.

This clone came up once. The chain couples TRBV7-2 to TRBJ2-5, with TRBD2 matching 10 bases. Germline assignment: CDR1 SGHTA and CDR2 FQGNSA. The length of the CDR3 is 16 residues. Unmatched junction bases numbered 10, after V lost 5 bases and J lost 4 bases. The CDR3 sequence: CASSPWERGGLETQYF. The CDR3 bases are TGTGCCAGCAGCCCCTGGGAGCGGGGGGGACTAGAGACCCAGTACTTC.

Only one count was recorded for this clone. The chain has TRBV27 and TRBJ2-1; 10 bases match TRBD1. Germline CDR1 and CDR2: MNHEY and SMNVEV (reference sequence). The V gene end was trimmed by 5 bases and the J gene end by 7 bases; junction bases not matched to a gene: 8. The CDR3 runs 15 residues. The CDR3 sequence is CASSLGTGVTNEQFF. The CDR3 bases are TGTGCCAGCAGTCTTGGGACAGGGGTGACGAATGAGCAGTTCTTC.

V usage is TRBV10-2 and J usage is TRBJ2-5; no clear D. CDR1 WSHSY and CDR2 SAAADI come from the germline V gene. The CDR3 has 15 residues. Trimming took off 2 bases at V and 5 bases at J, with 15 bases between the two ends. CDR3 sequence reads: CASSERAGIWETQYF. The CDR3 nucleotides are TGCGCCAGCAGTGAGAGGGCAGGTATATGGGAGACCCAGTACTTC.

This clone has a single count. The sample contains more than one DNA sequence encoding this CDR3. The chain couples TRBV9 to TRBJ2-3, with 7 bases fitting TRBD2. Germline V gene lookup returns CDR1 SGDLS and CDR2 YYNGEE. V shed 3 bases and J 6 bases; nucleotides not matched to a gene: 16. This CDR3 is 17 amino acids long. CDR3 sequence reads: CASSERASAGRGDTQYF. The DNA of the CDR3 is TGTGCCAGCAGCGAGCGGGCTTCGGCGGGGCGGGGGGATACGCAGTATTTT.

J is TRBJ1-3 and V is TRBV9; D is unresolved. This CDR3 comprises 12 residues. Deletions cut 0 bases from V and 8 bases from J, with 6 bases between. Germline lookup yields CDR1 SGDLS and CDR2 YYNGEE. This CDR3 is CASSVGGDTIYF. CDR3 in DNA: TGTGCCAGCAGCGTAGGTGGGGACACCATATATTTT.

V usage is TRBV11-2 and J usage is TRBJ2-5; D possibly uses TRBD1 or TRBD2 (5 bases each). The germline CDR1 and CDR2 sequences are SGHAT and FQNNGV. Trimming removed 8 bases from V and 4 bases from J, with 17 bases in between. CDR3 size: 14 residues. CDR3 sequence reads: CASGGRGRTETQYF. The CDR3, as DNA: TGTGCCAGCGGAGGTAGGGGAAGAACAGAGACCCAGTACTTC.

This rearrangement joins TRBV5-4 to TRBJ1-2, with 7 bases matching TRBD1. The V segment lost 4 bases and the J segment 7 bases; nucleotides outside the gene matches: 10. CDR3 length equals 14 residues. The germline gives CDR1 SGHNT, CDR2 YYREEE (reference sequence). CDR3 DNA: TGTGCCAGCAGCGGCCCGGGACAGCCGACTGGCTACACCTTC. Translation gives CASSGPGQPTGYTF.

The V call is TRBV15, the J call TRBJ1-4; TRBD1 agrees at 7 bases. J gave up 5 bases and V 0 bases, and 6 bases lay outside the gene matches. The CDR3 is 16 residues long. The germline gives CDR1 LNHNV, CDR2 YYDKDF (reference sequence). CDR3 bases: TGTGCCACCAGCAGAGACCCCCCGACAGGGAATGAAAAACTGTTTTTT. It codes for CATSRDPPTGNEKLFF.